Listed below are T cell receptor beta chains from one sample, sequenced in a study of Tregs in tolerant kidney transplant recipients. Antigens for these TCRs are unknown. Only in-frame clones appear in the TCRdb table, and some are missing; sequencing was by immunoSEQ multiplex PCR. The table shows about 31,000 clones, with 70% to 85% occurring only once. Sequencing used Tregs from blood cultured with allogeneic cells. The source of these receptors is a human donor in good health. Both conserved end residues are part of each CDR3. D genes are given only for firm matches. A clone size is listed for some rows: how often the clone was seen (once, few, many), or a class if it is expanded.

TRBJ2-7 TRBD2 medium-sized TRBV30 CACREGRLEQYF TGTGCCTGTCGGGAGGGACGGCTCGAGCAGTACTTC
TRBJ2-6 . . TRBV6-5 CASRPLSSGANVLTF TGTGCCAGCAGGCCCCTTTCCTCTGGGGCCAACGTCCTGACTTTC
TRBJ1-2 . once TRBV11-2 CASSLEVGAHAF TGTGCCAGCAGCTTAGAGGTCGGAGCCCATGCCTTC
TRBJ1-6 . . TRBV6-6 CASSYFRGGNSPLHF TGTGCCAGCAGTTATTTCCGGGGAGGAAATTCACCCCTCCACTTT
TRBJ1-6 . . TRBV6-6 CASSYWIISSNSPLHF TGTGCCAGCAGTTACTGGATCATAAGTTCGAATTCACCCCTCCACTTT
TRBJ1-5 . . TRBV7-2 CASSLNNQPQHF TGTGCCAGCAGCTTAAATAATCAGCCCCAGCATTTT
TRBJ2-3 TRBD2 . TRBV29-1 CSVAAGVGTDTQYF TGCAGCGTCGCAGCGGGAGTTGGCACAGATACGCAGTATTTT
TRBJ2-7 . . TRBV6-6 CASSYEGYEQYF TGTGCCAGCAGTTACGAAGGATACGAGCAGTACTTC
TRBJ1-3 . . TRBV7-3 CASSLRNRFGNTIYF TGTGCCAGCAGCTTAAGAAACAGATTCGGAAACACCATATATTTT
TRBJ2-2 TRBD2 . TRBV7-2 CASSLLAVQNTGELFF TGTGCCAGCAGCTTACTAGCGGTTCAGAACACCGGGGAGCTGTTTTTT
TRBJ1-2 . medium-sized TRBV5-1 CASSLGAGGDGYTF TGCGCCAGCAGCTTGGGGGCAGGAGGGGATGGCTACACCTTC
TRBJ1-5 . . TRBV28 CASSSGTNSNQPQHF TGTGCCAGCAGTTCGGGCACCAATAGCAATCAGCCCCAGCATTTT
TRBJ2-1 TRBD2 . TRBV5-1 CASRLGLPRVNEQFF TGCGCCAGCAGACTGGGACTACCGAGGGTCAATGAGCAGTTCTTC
TRBJ2-6 TRBD2 . TRBV4-1 CASSQDGLAFSGANVLTF TGCGCCAGCAGCCAAGATGGACTAGCCTTCTCTGGGGCCAACGTCCTGACTTTC
TRBJ2-3 . . TRBV18 CASSEIEDTQYF TGTGCCAGCTCAGAAATAGAAGATACGCAGTATTTT
TRBJ1-6 TRBD1 medium-sized TRBV27 CASSLRGHNSPLHF TGTGCCAGCAGTTTAAGGGGGCATAATTCACCCCTCCACTTT
TRBJ2-5 . . TRBV13 CASSFQKETQYF TGTGCCAGCAGCTTCCAGAAAGAGACCCAGTACTTC
TRBJ1-2 . few TRBV29-1 CSVGQIYGYTF TGCAGCGTTGGGCAGATCTATGGCTACACCTTC
TRBJ2-6 . . TRBV5-1 CASSSGQTGANVLTF TGCGCCAGCAGCTCAGGACAGACGGGAGCCAACGTCCTGACTTTC
TRBJ2-5 . once TRBV5-1 CASSLETPYQQETQYF TGCGCCAGCAGCTTGGAGACTCCTTATCAACAAGAGACCCAGTACTTC
TRBJ2-7 TRBD1 few TRBV19 CASSPPRTGSAEQYF TGTGCCAGTAGTCCCCCTAGGACAGGGTCCGCCGAGCAGTACTTC
TRBJ2-5 . . TRBV2 CASRGQGTPLQETQYF TGTGCCAGCAGGGGGCAGGGGACCCCGCTCCAAGAGACCCAGTACTTC
TRBJ1-2 . . TRBV2 CASSERGAGGYTF TGTGCCAGCAGTGAAAGGGGGGCTGGGGGCTACACCTTC
TRBJ2-5 TRBD2 . TRBV7-8 CASSFSPGGIQETQYF TGTGCCAGCAGCTTCTCCCCGGGGGGGATCCAAGAGACCCAGTACTTC
TRBJ2-2 . few TRBV5-4 CASSLGAPETGELFF TGTGCCAGCAGCTTGGGGGCACCCGAAACCGGGGAGCTGTTTTTT
TRBJ2-3 . . TRBV7-2 CASSLAGASTDTQYF TGTGCCAGCAGCTTAGCGGGGGCTAGCACAGATACGCAGTATTTT
TRBJ1-5 . . TRBV6-5 CASPDRRENNQPQHF TGTGCCAGCCCGGACCGCCGAGAGAACAATCAGCCCCAGCATTTT
TRBJ2-3 TRBD2 . TRBV15 CATSLRTSGVADTQYF TGTGCCACCAGCTTACGGACTAGCGGGGTCGCAGATACGCAGTATTTT
TRBJ2-1 TRBD2 medium-sized TRBV18 CASSPPSSGTYNEQFF TGTGCCAGCTCACCACCGTCTAGCGGGACTTACAATGAGCAGTTCTTC
TRBJ2-3 . . TRBV10-3 CAISDQGEGTDTQYF TGTGCCATCAGTGATCAGGGAGAAGGCACAGATACGCAGTATTTT
TRBJ2-4 . . TRBV4-1 CASSRLHNIAKNIQYF TGCGCCAGCAGCCGTCTCCATAACATAGCCAAAAACATTCAGTACTTC
TRBJ2-7 . . TRBV4-3 CASSQDPSSYEQYF TGCGCCAGCAGCCAAGACCCTAGCTCCTACGAGCAGTACTTC
TRBJ1-5 TRBD1 . TRBV2 CASSLLRGRRSNQPQHF TGTGCCAGCAGTCTACTCAGGGGGCGCCGGAGCAATCAGCCCCAGCATTTT
TRBJ2-1 . . TRBV28 CASIPGATVYEQFF TGTGCCAGCATCCCGGGGGCGACCGTTTATGAGCAGTTCTTC
TRBJ1-6 . . TRBV6-1 CASSESPGRHNSPLHF TGTGCCAGCAGTGAATCCCCGGGAAGACATAATTCACCCCTCCACTTT
TRBJ2-3 . . TRBV7-2 CASSQRSMGQYF TGTGCCAGCAGCCAAAGATCTATGGGGCAGTATTTT
TRBJ1-4 . . TRBV4-2 CASSQDPQGGNEKLFF TGTGCCAGCAGCCAAGATCCCCAGGGAGGGAATGAAAAACTGTTTTTT
TRBJ2-7 TRBD2 . TRBV5-1 CASSLVGGRAYEQYF TGCGCCAGCAGCTTGGTAGGCGGGAGGGCCTACGAGCAGTACTTC
TRBJ2-2 . . TRBV5-4 CASSPRGPGGELFF TGTGCCAGCAGCCCCAGGGGCCCAGGCGGGGAGCTGTTTTTT
TRBJ1-2 . . TRBV19 CASSIGAGEGGYTF TGTGCCAGTAGTATAGGGGCCGGCGAGGGAGGCTACACCTTC
TRBJ2-5 . . TRBV5-1 CASSAEETQYF TGCGCCAGCAGCGCCGAAGAGACCCAGTACTTC
TRBJ1-2 . . TRBV7-8 CASSLGQNYGYTF TGTGCCAGCAGCTTAGGACAGAACTATGGCTACACCTTC
TRBJ2-5 . . TRBV14 CASSQRQPGGTQYF TGTGCCAGCAGCCAACGACAGCCCGGGGGGACCCAGTACTTC
TRBJ2-7 . . TRBV29-1 CSVQTLLYEQYF TGCAGCGTTCAGACACTCCTCTACGAGCAGTACTTC
TRBJ1-5 . . TRBV6-1 CASSPSGISNQPQHF TGTGCCAGCAGTCCCTCAGGGATTAGCAATCAGCCCCAGCATTTT
TRBJ1-2 . . TRBV7-2 CASSLEGGGYTF TGTGCCAGCAGCTTAGAGGGGGGGGGCTACACCTTC
TRBJ2-1 . . TRBV29-1 CSVEDDPSEQFF TGCAGCGTTGAAGATGATCCATCTGAGCAGTTCTTC